This T cell receptor beta chain originates from a study of shared clonotypes between healthy human individuals. Study-wide findings and caveats: Sequencing depth was expected to influence donor clonotype sharing. Only blood was sampled; tissue repertoires likely differ.

This table comes from immunoSEQ multiplex PCR, and its TCRdb copy is limited to in-frame clones, with some not included. Counted here are a few hundred thousand clones, roughly three quarters occurring once; the ten biggest clones make up about 12%. The CDR3 has 14 amino acids. Germline V gives CDR1 SGHTA, CDR2 FQGTGA. Trimming removed 5 bases from V and 5 bases from J; junction bases left unmatched: 6. This clone was seen only a few times. Its antigen is as yet unknown. The V gene is TRBV7-3, the J gene TRBJ2-3, with 8 bases lining up with TRBD1. Input material: PBMCs. The sequence was collected from a woman between 40 and 50 years old in good health. Some clones in this sample may be carry-over from other donors' samples. Here the CDR3 DNA reads TGTGCCAGCAGCCCGCAGGGGGCTGAAGATACGCAGTATTTT. Protein sequence: CASSPQGAEDTQYF.